These 12 T cell receptor beta chains were sequenced from one sample in a study of T cells after posttransplantation cyclophosphamide. Sequencing used immunoSEQ multiplex PCR; TCRdb keeps in-frame clones, though not all of them. The table lists about 36,000 clones, with no singletons. Material: PBMCs. The receptors stem from a girl between 5 and 17 years old in good health, CMV-negative, and a related stem cell transplant donor.

This clone came up many times. V usage is TRBV28 and J usage is TRBJ1-1; D unresolved. CDR1 and CDR2 from the germline V gene are MDHEN and SYDVKM. Trimming cost V 1 base and J 1 base, with 4 bases left between them. There are 13 residues in the CDR3. The CDR3 region is CASSLYKNTEAFF. CDR3 in DNA: TGTGCCAGCAGTTTATACAAGAACACTGAAGCTTTCTTT.

This clone was seen at least ten times. This rearrangement joins TRBV19 to TRBJ1-5; D gene ambiguous. The germline V gene has CDR1 LNHDA and CDR2 SQIVND (reference sequence). Trimming removed 5 bases at V and 0 bases at J, with 17 bases between. The CDR3 loop spans 17 amino acids. Here the CDR3 reads CASSPPPKESSNQPQHF. For the CDR3, the DNA is TGTGCCAGTAGTCCCCCGCCGAAGGAGAGTAGCAATCAGCCCCAGCATTTT.

Written as DNA, the CDR3 is TGTGCCAGCAGCTTGAGGAGGGTTGGGACAGATACGCAGTATTTT. Translating it yields CASSLRRVGTDTQYF. The J gene is TRBJ2-3, the V gene TRBV7-9, with D tentatively TRBD2 (6 bases). CDR3 length: 15 residues. Germline CDR1 reads SEHNR; CDR2 reads FQNEAQ (reference sequence). V lost 3 bases to trimming and J lost 3 bases, with 13 bases between them.

This clone has ten or more counts. V is TRBV27 and J is TRBJ2-7; D gene uncertain. CDR1 and CDR2 (germline): MNHEY, SMNVEV (reference sequence). CDR3 length: 12 amino acids. V gave up 2 bases and J gave up 9 bases, with 11 bases separating them. The CDR3 is CASSLQGQAQYF. CDR3 DNA: TGTGCCAGCAGTTTACAAGGCCAGGCGCAGTACTTC.

This clone was seen ten or more times. V and J are TRBV7-3 and TRBJ2-1, with TRBD1 identical over 8 bases. With V trimmed by 5 bases and J by 5 bases, 2 bases remained unmatched. The CDR3 is 13 residues long. Germline V gene sequence: CDR1 SGHTA, CDR2 FQGTGA. CDR3 DNA sequence: TGTGCCAGCAGCACAGGGGGTAACAATGAGCAGTTCTTC. This translates into CASSTGGNNEQFF. The full variable domain, its missing parts supplied by reference TRBV7-3 and TRBJ2-1, is GAGVSQTPSNKVTEKGKYVELRCDPISGHTALYWYRQSLGQGPEFLIYFQGTGAADDSGLPNDRFFAVRPEGSVSTLKIQRTERGDSAVYLCASSTGGNNEQFFGPGTRLTVL.

A few counts support this clone. At one of its ends the junction is not consistent with the germline gene, which may arise from a read error. The V call is TRBV7-6, the J call TRBJ2-2; tentatively, D is TRBD1 (6 bases). Germline lookup yields CDR1 SGHVS and CDR2 FNYEAQ. The CDR3 is 16 amino acids. CDR3 sequence: CASSLSRGSNTGELFF. The CDR3 region has the DNA TGTGCCAGCAGCCTATCCAGGGGCTCGAATACCGGGGAGCTGTTTTTT.

This clone showed up many times. The chain links TRBV2 to TRBJ2-7; 9 bases line up with TRBD2. The length of the CDR3 is 15 residues. J gave up 6 bases and V 6 bases, and 12 bases lay outside the gene matches. Germline CDR1 reads SNHLY; CDR2 reads FYNNEI. The DNA for the CDR3 is TGTGCCAGCAGCGCCCAGGAGCGGGGGGTTCCCGAGCAGTACTTC. Translating it yields CASSAQERGVPEQYF.

This clone was seen repeatedly, ten times or more. The rearrangement links TRBV28 to TRBJ1-3; TRBD1 aligns across 7 bases. The germline V gene encodes CDR1 MDHEN and CDR2 SYDVKM. V lost 3 bases to trimming and J lost 10 bases; unmatched junction nucleotides: 12. The CDR3 covers 15 residues. The CDR3 reads CASSFRAAGGRTIYF. The DNA of the CDR3 is TGTGCCAGCAGTTTTAGGGCGGCAGGGGGAAGAACCATATATTTT.

This clone has ten or more counts. The V and J genes are TRBV18 and TRBJ1-2; D call uncertain. Germline V gives CDR1 KGHSH, CDR2 LQKENI. The CDR3 length is 13 residues. Trimming took off 1 base at V and 3 bases at J, with 6 bases between the two ends. CDR3 nucleotide sequence: TGTGCCAGCTCACCACGGGAGGACTATGGCTACACCTTC. Its protein is CASSPREDYGYTF.

In this sample, this clone turned up many times. The gene calls are TRBV15 and TRBJ1-2; D is uncertain. The CDR3 is 15 amino acids. CDR1 and CDR2 (germline): LNHNV, YYDKDF (reference sequence). The V end was cut by 0 bases, the J end by 0 bases, with 8 bases between. This CDR3 reads CATSRDPGANYGYTF. CDR3 in DNA: TGTGCCACCAGCAGAGATCCGGGAGCTAACTATGGCTACACCTTC.

This clone was found many times. The chain combines TRBV28 with TRBJ2-7, with 10 bases lining up with TRBD1. The length of the CDR3 is 16 residues. Per germline, CDR1 MDHEN and CDR2 SYDVKM. The V gene end was trimmed by 6 bases and the J gene end by 1 base; junction bases not matched to a gene: 9. The DNA of the CDR3 is TGTGCCAGCAGCTCGCCTAGGGACAGGGGATCCTACGAGCAGTACTTC. Translated, it gives CASSSPRDRGSYEQYF.

This clone was seen ten or more times. This sequence joins TRBV11-2 and TRBJ2-2; perhaps TRBD1 as D (5 bases). This CDR3 has 14 amino acids. In germline, CDR1 is SGHAT, CDR2 FQNNGV. V dropped 3 bases and J dropped 1 base, with 6 bases sitting between them. CDR3 nucleotides: TGTGCCAGCAGCTTCACAGGGAACACCGGGGAGCTGTTTTTT. Translated: CASSFTGNTGELFF.